In its sample, the clone carrying this T cell receptor (beta chain) was seen many times. The data were obtained in a study of blood T cell repertoires in COVID-19. Study as a whole: T cells, B-cell-depleted T cells, or PBMCs supplied cDNA or gDNA.

In the authors' methods: Nucleated cell counts were estimated from reference gene primer amplification. This table comes from immunoSEQ multiplex PCR, and its TCRdb copy is limited to in-frame clones, with some not included. The DNA was the basis for D and trimming; V, J and clone size are from that table. The sample includes roughly 63,000 clones, 70% to 90% of them seen just once. Trimming left V 7 bases short and J 3 bases short, with 19 bases between. Germline V gives CDR1 SNHLY, CDR2 FYNNEI. The CDR3 totals 16 residues. The sample consisted of peripheral blood. This chain uses TRBV2 with TRBJ1-3; maybe TRBD1 (5 bases). The origin of this receptor is a man aged 60-69 years with acute or convalescent COVID-19. For the CDR3, the DNA is TGTGCCAGCATTCCCCGGGACCCGGGAGGTGGAAACACCATATATTTT. It translates to CASIPRDPGGGNTIYF.